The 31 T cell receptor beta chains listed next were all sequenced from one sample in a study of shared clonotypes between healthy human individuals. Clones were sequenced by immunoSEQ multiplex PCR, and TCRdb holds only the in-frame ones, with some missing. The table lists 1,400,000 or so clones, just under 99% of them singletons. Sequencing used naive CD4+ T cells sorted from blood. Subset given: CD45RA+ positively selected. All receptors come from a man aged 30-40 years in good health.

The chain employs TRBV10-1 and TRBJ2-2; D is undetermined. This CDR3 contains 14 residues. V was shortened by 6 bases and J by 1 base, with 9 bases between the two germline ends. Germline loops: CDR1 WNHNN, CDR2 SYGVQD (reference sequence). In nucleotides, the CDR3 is TGCGCCAGCAGCCCTCGAGTGAACACCGGGGAGCTGTTTTTT. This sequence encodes CASSPRVNTGELFF.

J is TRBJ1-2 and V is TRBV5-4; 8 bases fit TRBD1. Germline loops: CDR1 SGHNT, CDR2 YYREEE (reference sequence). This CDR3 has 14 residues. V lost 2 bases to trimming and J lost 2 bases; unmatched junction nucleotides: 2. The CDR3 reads CASSFDRGNYGYTF. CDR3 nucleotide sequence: TGTGCCAGCAGCTTTGACAGGGGAAACTATGGCTACACCTTC.

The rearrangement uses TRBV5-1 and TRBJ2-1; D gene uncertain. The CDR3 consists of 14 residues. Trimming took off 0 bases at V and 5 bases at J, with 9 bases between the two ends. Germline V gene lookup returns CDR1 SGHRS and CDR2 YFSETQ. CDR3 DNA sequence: TGCGCCAGCAGCTTGGTCAAGACGGACAATGAGCAGTTCTTC. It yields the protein CASSLVKTDNEQFF.

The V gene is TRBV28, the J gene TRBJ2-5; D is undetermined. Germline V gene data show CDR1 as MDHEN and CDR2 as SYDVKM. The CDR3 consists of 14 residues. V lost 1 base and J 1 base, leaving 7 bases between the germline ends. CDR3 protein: CASSLLGIQETQYF. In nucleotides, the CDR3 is TGTGCCAGCAGTTTATTAGGGATCCAAGAGACCCAGTACTTC.

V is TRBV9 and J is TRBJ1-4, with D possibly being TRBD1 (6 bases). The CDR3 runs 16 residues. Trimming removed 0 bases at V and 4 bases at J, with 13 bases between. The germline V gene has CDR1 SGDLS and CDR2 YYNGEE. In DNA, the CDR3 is TGTGCCAGCAGCGTAGCCCCGGGGACAAATAATGAAAAACTGTTTTTT. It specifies CASSVAPGTNNEKLFF. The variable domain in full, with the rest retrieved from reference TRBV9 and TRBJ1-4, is DSGVTQTPKHLITATGQRVTLRCSPRSGDLSVYWYQQSLDQGLQFLIQYYNGEERAKGNILERFSAQQFPDLHSELNLSSLELGDSALYFCASSVAPGTNNEKLFFGSGTQLSVL.

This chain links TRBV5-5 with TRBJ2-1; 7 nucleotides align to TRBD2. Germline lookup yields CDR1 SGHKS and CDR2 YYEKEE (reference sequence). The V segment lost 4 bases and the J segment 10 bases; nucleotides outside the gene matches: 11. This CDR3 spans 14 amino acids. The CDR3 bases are TGTGCCAGCAGCCTTCCGGGGGGTTTGTACGAGCAGTTCTTC. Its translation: CASSLPGGLYEQFF.

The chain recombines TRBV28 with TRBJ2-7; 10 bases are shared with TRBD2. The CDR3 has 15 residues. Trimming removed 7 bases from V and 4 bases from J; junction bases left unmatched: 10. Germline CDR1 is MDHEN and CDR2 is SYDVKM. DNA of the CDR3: TGTGCCAGCACCCCCACTAGCGGGAAAACGTACGAGCAGTACTTC. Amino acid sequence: CASTPTSGKTYEQYF.

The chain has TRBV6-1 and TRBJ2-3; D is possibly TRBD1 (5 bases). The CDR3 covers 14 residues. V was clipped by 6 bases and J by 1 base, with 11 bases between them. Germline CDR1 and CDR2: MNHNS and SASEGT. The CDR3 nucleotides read TGTGCCAGCAGGTGGGGCATCCGCACAGATACGCAGTATTTT. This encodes CASRWGIRTDTQYF.

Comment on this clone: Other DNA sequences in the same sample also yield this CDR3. CDR3 in DNA: TGTGCCAGCAGCGTAGGGGGGACCCCAGATACGCAGTATTTT. Encoded protein: CASSVGGTPDTQYF. This rearrangement joins TRBV9 to TRBJ2-3; possibly TRBD1 or TRBD2 for D (5 bases each). The V end was cut by 0 bases, the J end by 4 bases, with 9 bases between. Germline V gene sequence: CDR1 SGDLS, CDR2 YYNGEE. The CDR3 totals 14 residues.

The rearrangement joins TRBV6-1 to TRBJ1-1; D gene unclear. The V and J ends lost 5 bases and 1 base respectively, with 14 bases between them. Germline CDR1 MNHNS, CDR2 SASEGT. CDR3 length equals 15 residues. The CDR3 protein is CASSKVLSSNTEAFF. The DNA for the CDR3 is TGTGCCAGCAGTAAGGTCCTGTCTTCGAACACTGAAGCTTTCTTT.

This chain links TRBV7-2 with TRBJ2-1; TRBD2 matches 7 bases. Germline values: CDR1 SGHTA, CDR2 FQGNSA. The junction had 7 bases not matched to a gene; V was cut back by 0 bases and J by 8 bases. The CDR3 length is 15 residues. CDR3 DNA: TGTGCCAGCAGCTTAGCGGGAGGGAAACGGGATGAGCAGTTCTTC. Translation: CASSLAGGKRDEQFF.

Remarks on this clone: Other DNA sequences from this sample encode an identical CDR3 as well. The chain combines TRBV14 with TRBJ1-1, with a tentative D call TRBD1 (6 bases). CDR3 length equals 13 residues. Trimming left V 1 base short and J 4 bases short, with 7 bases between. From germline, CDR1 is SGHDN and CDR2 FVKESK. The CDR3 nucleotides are TGTGCCAGCAGCCAAGTCAGGGGCACTGAAGCTTTCTTT. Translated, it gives CASSQVRGTEAFF.

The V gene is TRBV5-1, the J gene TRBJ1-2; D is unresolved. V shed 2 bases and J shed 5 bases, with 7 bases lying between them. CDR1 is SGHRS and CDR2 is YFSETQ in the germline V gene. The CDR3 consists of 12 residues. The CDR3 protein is CASSFGMYGYTF. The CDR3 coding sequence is TGCGCCAGCAGCTTCGGGATGTATGGCTACACCTTC.

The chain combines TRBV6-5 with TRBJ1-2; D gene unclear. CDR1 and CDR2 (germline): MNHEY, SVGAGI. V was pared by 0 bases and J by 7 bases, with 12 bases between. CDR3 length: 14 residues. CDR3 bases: TGTGCCAGCAGTTACTCGTACGGGCTACGTGGCTACACCTTC. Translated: CASSYSYGLRGYTF.

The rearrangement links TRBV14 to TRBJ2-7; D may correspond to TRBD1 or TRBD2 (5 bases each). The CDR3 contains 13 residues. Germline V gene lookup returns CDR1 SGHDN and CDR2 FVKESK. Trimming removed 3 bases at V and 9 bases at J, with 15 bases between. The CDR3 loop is CASSQGPTLGQYF. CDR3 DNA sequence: TGTGCCAGCAGCCAGGGACCGACTTTGGGGCAGTACTTC. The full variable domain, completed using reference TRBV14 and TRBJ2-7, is EAGVTQFPSHSVIEKGQTVTLRCDPISGHDNLYWYRRVMGKEIKFLLHFVKESKQDESGMPNNRFLAERTGGTYSTLKVQPAELEDSGVYFCASSQGPTLGQYFGPGTRLTVT.

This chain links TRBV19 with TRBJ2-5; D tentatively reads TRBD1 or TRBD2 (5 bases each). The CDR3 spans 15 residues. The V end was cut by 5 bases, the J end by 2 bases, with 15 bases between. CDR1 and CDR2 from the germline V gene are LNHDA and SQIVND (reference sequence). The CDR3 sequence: CASSVSGTRQETQYF. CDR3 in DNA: TGTGCCAGTAGTGTTTCCGGGACGCGGCAAGAGACCCAGTACTTC.

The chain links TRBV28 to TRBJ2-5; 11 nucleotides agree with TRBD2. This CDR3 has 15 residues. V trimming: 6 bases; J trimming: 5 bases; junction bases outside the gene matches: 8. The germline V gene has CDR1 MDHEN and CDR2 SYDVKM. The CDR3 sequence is CASSLGLAGRETQYF. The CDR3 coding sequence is TGTGCCAGCAGCCTCGGACTAGCGGGTCGTGAGACCCAGTACTTC.

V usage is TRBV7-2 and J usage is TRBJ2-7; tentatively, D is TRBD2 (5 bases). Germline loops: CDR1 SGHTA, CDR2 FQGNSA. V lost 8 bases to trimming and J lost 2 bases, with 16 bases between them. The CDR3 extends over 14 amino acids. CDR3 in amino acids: CASSHTGGPYEQYF. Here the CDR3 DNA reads TGTGCCAGCTCCCACACTGGAGGCCCCTACGAGCAGTACTTC. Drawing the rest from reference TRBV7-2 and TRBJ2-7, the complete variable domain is GAGVSQSPSNKVTEKGKDVELRCDPISGHTALYWYRQSLGQGLEFLIYFQGNSAPDKSGLPSDRFSAERTGGSVSTLTIQRTQQEDSAVYLCASSHTGGPYEQYFGPGTRLTVT.

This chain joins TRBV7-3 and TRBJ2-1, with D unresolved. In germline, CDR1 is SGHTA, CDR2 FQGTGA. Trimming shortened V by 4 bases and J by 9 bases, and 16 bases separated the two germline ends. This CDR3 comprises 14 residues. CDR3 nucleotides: TGTGCCAGCAGCTCGACCGGAGCCTGGGCTGAGCAGTTCTTC. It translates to CASSSTGAWAEQFF.

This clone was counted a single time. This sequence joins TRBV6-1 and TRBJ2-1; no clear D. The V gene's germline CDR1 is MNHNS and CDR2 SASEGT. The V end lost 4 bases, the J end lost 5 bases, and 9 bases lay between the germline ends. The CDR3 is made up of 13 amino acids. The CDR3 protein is CASSVLGDNEQFF. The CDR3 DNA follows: TGTGCCAGCAGTGTCCTCGGAGACAATGAGCAGTTCTTC.

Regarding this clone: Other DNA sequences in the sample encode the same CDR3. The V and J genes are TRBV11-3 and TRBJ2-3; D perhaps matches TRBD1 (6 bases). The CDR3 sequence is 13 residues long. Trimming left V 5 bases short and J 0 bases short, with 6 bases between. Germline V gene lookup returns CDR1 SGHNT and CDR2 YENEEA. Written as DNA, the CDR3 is TGTGCCAGCAGCCAGGGGAGCACAGATACGCAGTATTTT. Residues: CASSQGSTDTQYF.

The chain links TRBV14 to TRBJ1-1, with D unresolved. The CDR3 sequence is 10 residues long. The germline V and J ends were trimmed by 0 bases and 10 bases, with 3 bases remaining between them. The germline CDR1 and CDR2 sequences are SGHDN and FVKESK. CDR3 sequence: CASSQDSAFF. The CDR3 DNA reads TGTGCCAGCAGCCAAGATTCAGCTTTCTTT. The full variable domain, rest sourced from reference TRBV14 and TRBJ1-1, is EAGVTQFPSHSVIEKGQTVTLRCDPISGHDNLYWYRRVMGKEIKFLLHFVKESKQDESGMPNNRFLAERTGGTYSTLKVQPAELEDSGVYFCASSQDSAFFGQGTRLTVV.

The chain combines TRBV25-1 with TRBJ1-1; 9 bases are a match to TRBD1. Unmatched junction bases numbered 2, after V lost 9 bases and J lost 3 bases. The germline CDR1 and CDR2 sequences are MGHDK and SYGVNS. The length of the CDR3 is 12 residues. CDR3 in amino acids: CASGTGYTEAFF. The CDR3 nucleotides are TGTGCCAGTGGGACAGGGTACACTGAAGCTTTCTTT.

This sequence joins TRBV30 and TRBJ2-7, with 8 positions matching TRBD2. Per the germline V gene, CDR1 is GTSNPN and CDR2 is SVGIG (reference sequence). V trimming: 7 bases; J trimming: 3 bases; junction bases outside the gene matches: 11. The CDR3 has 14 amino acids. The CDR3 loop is CASLGAGGYYEQYF. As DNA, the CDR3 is TGTGCCTCCTTGGGCGCGGGAGGTTACTACGAGCAGTACTTC.

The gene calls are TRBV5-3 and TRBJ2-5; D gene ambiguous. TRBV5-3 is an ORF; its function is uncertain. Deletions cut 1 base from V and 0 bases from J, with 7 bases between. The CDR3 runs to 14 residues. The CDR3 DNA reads TGTGCCAGAAGCTTGCCCCTGTACCAAGAGACCCAGTACTTC. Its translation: CARSLPLYQETQYF.

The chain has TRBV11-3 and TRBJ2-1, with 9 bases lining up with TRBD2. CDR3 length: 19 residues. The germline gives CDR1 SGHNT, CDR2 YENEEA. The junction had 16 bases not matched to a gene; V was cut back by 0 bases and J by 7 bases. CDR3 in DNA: TGTGCCAGCAGCTTAGAAGGAGGTAGACTAGCGGACCACTGGAATGAGCAGTTCTTC. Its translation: CASSLEGGRLADHWNEQFF.

CDR3 coding DNA: TGTGCCAGAAGCACGGACCTAGTCTCCTACGAGCAGTACTTC. Its translation: CARSTDLVSYEQYF. This chain uses TRBV5-3 with TRBJ2-7; D is undetermined. TRBV5-3 falls under the ORF class, with uncertain function. V was trimmed by 4 bases and J by 0 bases, leaving 11 bases between them. This CDR3 is built from 14 residues.

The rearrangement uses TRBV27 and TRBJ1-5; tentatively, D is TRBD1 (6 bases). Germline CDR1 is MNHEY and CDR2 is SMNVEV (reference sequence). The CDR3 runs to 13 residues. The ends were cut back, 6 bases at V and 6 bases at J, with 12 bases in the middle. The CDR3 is CASSPRGVQPQHF. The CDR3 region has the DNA TGTGCCAGCAGCCCAAGGGGGGTTCAGCCCCAGCATTTT.

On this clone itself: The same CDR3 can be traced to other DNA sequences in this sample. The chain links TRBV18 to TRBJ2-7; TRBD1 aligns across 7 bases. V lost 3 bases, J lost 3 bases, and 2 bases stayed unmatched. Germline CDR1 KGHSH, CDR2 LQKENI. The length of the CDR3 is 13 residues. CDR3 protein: CASSPTGFYEQYF. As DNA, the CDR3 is TGTGCCAGCTCACCGACAGGGTTCTACGAGCAGTACTTC.

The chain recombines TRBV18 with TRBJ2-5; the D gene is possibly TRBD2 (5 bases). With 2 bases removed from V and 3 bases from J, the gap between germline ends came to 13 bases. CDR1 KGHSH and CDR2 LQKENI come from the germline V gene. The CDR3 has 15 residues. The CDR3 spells CASSPTSMREETQYF. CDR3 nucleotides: TGTGCCAGCTCACCAACGTCGATGAGGGAAGAGACCCAGTACTTC.

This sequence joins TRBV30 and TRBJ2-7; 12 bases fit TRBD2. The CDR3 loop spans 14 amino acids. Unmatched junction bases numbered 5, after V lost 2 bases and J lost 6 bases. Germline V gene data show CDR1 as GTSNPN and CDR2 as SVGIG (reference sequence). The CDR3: CAWSKALAGGEQYF. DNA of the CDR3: TGTGCCTGGAGTAAGGCACTAGCGGGAGGCGAGCAGTACTTC.